The rows below give T cell receptor beta chains drawn from one sample of a study of blood T cell repertoires in COVID-19. The method was immunoSEQ multiplex PCR; TCRdb's version includes in-frame clones alone and lacks a portion of them. The sample has some 180,000 clones; around four fifths are singletons. The sequenced sample was peripheral blood. Source of these receptors: a woman in her thirties or forties with COVID-19, enrolled during active disease. Each CDR3 is given with its conserved first and last residue. D genes are given only for firm matches. The size entry is marked missing in some rows and otherwise reads once, few, many or a size class.

NA	TRBV27	TRBJ2-5	many	CASSHRREETQYF	TGTGCCAGCAGCCATCGTCGGGAAGAGACCCAGTACTTC
TRBD1	TRBV5-1	TRBJ1-1	NA	CASRRWDRGVGTEAFF	TGCGCCAGCAGACGGTGGGACAGGGGGGTGGGCACTGAAGCTTTCTTT
NA	TRBV7-9	TRBJ1-4	NA	CASSLAHTNNEKLFF	TGTGCCAGCAGCTTAGCGCACACCAACAATGAAAAACTGTTTTTT
NA	TRBV9	TRBJ1-2	NA	CASSEGDRTLVGNYGYTF	TGTGCCAGCAGCGAGGGAGACAGGACTCTGGTCGGTAACTATGGCTACACCTTC
NA	TRBV19	TRBJ1-2	NA	CASSRSGRVKGYTF	TGTGCCAGTAGTAGGTCCGGTCGGGTGAAAGGCTACACCTTC
NA	TRBV5-1	TRBJ1-4	few	CASSLAGGARNEKLFF	TGCGCCAGCAGCTTGGCCGGAGGGGCGCGAAATGAAAAACTGTTTTTT
NA	TRBV10-3	TRBJ1-1	NA	CAISAEGQRGTEAFF	TGTGCCATCAGTGCCGAGGGACAAAGGGGGACTGAAGCTTTCTTT
NA	TRBV29-1	TRBJ2-1	many	CSVAVGQEEFF	TGCAGCGTTGCCGTGGGGCAAGAGGAGTTCTTC
TRBD1	TRBV3-1/TRBV3-2	TRBJ2-1	NA	CASSQESTGNPFF	TGTGCCAGCAGCCAAGAATCGACAGGGAATCCGTTCTTC
NA	TRBV7-9	TRBJ1-6	NA	CASSLVAGSVSPLHF	TGTGCCAGCAGCTTGGTGGCAGGGTCGGTGTCACCCCTCCACTTT
NA	TRBV3-1/TRBV3-2	TRBJ2-1	NA	CASSQAGAISYNEQFF	TGTGCCAGCAGCCAAGCGGGTGCAATATCCTACAATGAGCAGTTCTTC
TRBD1	TRBV24-1	TRBJ2-1	few	CATSDHTGVGFNEQFF	TGTGCCACCAGTGACCATACAGGGGTGGGATTCAATGAGCAGTTCTTC
NA	TRBV4-1	TRBJ1-5	NA	CASSQGPEGDQPQHF	TGCGCCAGCAGCCAGGGGCCCGAGGGGGATCAGCCCCAGCATTTT
NA	TRBV5-1	TRBJ1-2	few	CASSLGGQGPYGYTF	TGCGCCAGCAGCTTGGGGGGGCAGGGTCCCTATGGCTACACCTTC
NA	TRBV4-2	TRBJ1-1	few	CASLSLTVNTEAFF	TGTGCCAGCTTAAGTTTAACAGTAAACACTGAAGCTTTCTTT
NA	TRBV10-1	TRBJ2-1	NA	CASRSSTNEQFF	TGCGCCAGCAGAAGCTCTACCAATGAGCAGTTCTTC
NA	TRBV12-3/TRBV12-4	TRBJ1-5	NA	CASSLERGAQHF	TGTGCCAGCAGTTTAGAACGGGGAGCCCAGCATTTT
NA	TRBV18	TRBJ1-2	NA	CASSPTGPYGYTF	TGTGCCAGCTCCCCAACAGGGCCCTATGGCTACACCTTC
NA	TRBV28	TRBJ1-2	NA	CASRPNNYGYTF	TGTGCCAGCAGGCCTAATAACTATGGCTACACCTTC
NA	TRBV19	TRBJ1-6	NA	CASTPGTYNSPLHF	TGTGCCAGTACCCCAGGGACCTATAATTCACCCCTCCACTTT
TRBD2	TRBV19	TRBJ2-7	NA	CASTRKAAAGLAGGPPPYEQYF	TGTGCCAGTACCCGAAAAGCCGCCGCGGGACTAGCGGGAGGGCCTCCCCCCTACGAGCAGTACTTC
TRBD2	TRBV29-1	TRBJ2-7	NA	CSVAPAGGSAYEQYF	TGCAGCGTTGCCCCAGCGGGGGGCTCGGCCTACGAGCAGTACTTC
TRBD1	TRBV6-4	TRBJ1-2	NA	CASSEGQGYGYTF	TGTGCCAGCAGTGAGGGACAGGGATATGGCTACACCTTC
NA	TRBV6-1	TRBJ1-5	many	CASSERGLNQPQHF	TGTGCCAGCAGTGAAAGAGGCCTGAATCAGCCCCAGCATTTT
NA	TRBV2	TRBJ2-3	NA	CASSERGLGTEQYF	TGTGCCAGCAGTGAGCGGGGCCTCGGGACGGAGCAGTATTTT
NA	TRBV6-2/TRBV6-3	TRBJ2-7	NA	CASSSVRHRSDEQYF	TGTGCCAGCAGTTCGGTTAGACACCGGTCGGACGAGCAGTACTTC
NA	TRBV18	TRBJ2-1	NA	CASLIGTGSYNEQFF	TGTGCCAGCTTGATAGGGACTGGCTCCTACAATGAGCAGTTCTTC
TRBD2	TRBV28	TRBJ2-5	NA	CASTLSGNQETQYF	TGTGCCAGCACTCTTAGCGGGAACCAAGAGACCCAGTACTTC
NA	TRBV7-9	TRBJ1-5	NA	CASTRGAGNQPQHF	TGTGCCAGCACACGGGGTGCGGGCAATCAGCCCCAGCATTTT
TRBD1	TRBV5-1	TRBJ2-5	NA	CASSPGTGTVRQETQYF	TGCGCCAGCAGCCCGGGTACCGGGACAGTACGACAAGAGACCCAGTACTTC
NA	TRBV4-1	TRBJ1-2	NA	CASSQVGRRLYGYTF	TGCGCCAGCAGCCAAGTCGGCAGGCGCCTCTATGGCTACACCTTC
NA	TRBV28	TRBJ1-2	NA	CASSFGGYGYTF	TGTGCCAGCAGTTTCGGGGGATATGGCTACACCTTC
NA	TRBV29-1	TRBJ2-3	NA	CSVGGAASDTQYF	TGCAGCGTAGGGGGTGCTGCGTCAGATACGCAGTATTTT
NA	TRBV7-6	TRBJ1-1	once	CASSLGPTRLGTRKYTEAFF	TGTGCCAGCAGCTTAGGGCCAACAAGACTCGGGACACGGAAATACACTGAAGCTTTCTTT
NA	TRBV5-1	TRBJ1-4	NA	CASSLSGQLNEKLFF	TGCGCCAGCAGCTTGTCCGGACAGCTTAATGAAAAACTGTTTTTT
NA	TRBV5-6	TRBJ1-2	NA	CASSRQDSGVYGYTF	TGTGCCAGCAGCCGACAAGATTCAGGGGTCTATGGCTACACCTTC
TRBD1	TRBV15	TRBJ1-5	NA	CATSAGGNQPQHF	TGTGCCACCAGCGCAGGGGGGAACCAGCCCCAGCATTTT
TRBD2	TRBV18	TRBJ2-3	few	CASSIQRGGTDTQYF	TGTGCCAGCTCAATTCAACGGGGGGGCACAGATACGCAGTATTTT
TRBD1	TRBV9	TRBJ2-1	NA	CASSPPDRLGRQFF	TGTGCCAGCAGCCCTCCGGACAGGTTGGGCCGGCAGTTCTTC
TRBD1	TRBV6-5	TRBJ2-7	NA	CASSYGTDSYEQYF	TGTGCCAGCAGTTACGGGACAGATTCCTACGAGCAGTACTTC
TRBD1	TRBV7-2	TRBJ1-2	once	CASSLGGQGRNYGYTF	TGTGCCAGCAGCTTAGGCGGACAGGGGAGGAACTATGGCTACACCTTC
NA	TRBV5-6	TRBJ2-3	few	CASSLAGTDTQYF	TGTGCCAGCAGCTTGGCCGGGACAGATACGCAGTATTTT
NA	TRBV13	TRBJ2-7	once	CASSPRGTPYEQYF	TGTGCCAGCAGCCCCCGGGGGACCCCTTACGAGCAGTACTTC
NA	TRBV19	TRBJ1-5	NA	CASSLNYQPQHF	TGTGCCAGTAGTCTTAATTATCAGCCCCAGCATTTT